This T cell receptor beta chain was sequenced for a study of blood T cell repertoires in COVID-19. Study in general: Nucleic acid was either cDNA or gDNA, and it came from T cells, B-cell-depleted T cells, or PBMCs.

As originally analysed: From reference gene primer amplification, estimates of nucleated cell counts were derived. Repertoires were generated with immunoSEQ multiplex PCR, while TCRdb's copy carries only in-frame clones and drops some. Clone size and the V and J calls come from that table; the DNA yielded D and trimming. Of roughly 570,000 clones listed, about 89% are singletons. Trimming removed 0 bases at V and 4 bases at J, with 13 bases between. CDR3 length: 15 residues. Germline V gene sequence: CDR1 SGDLS, CDR2 YYNGEE. Enrolment of Seattle patients took place during active infection, and they were followed longitudinally.

Specimen: peripheral blood. This sequence joins TRBV9 and TRBJ1-2; tentatively, D is TRBD1 (5 bases). This sequence originates from a woman in her forties or fifties with COVID-19, enrolled during active disease. The CDR3, as DNA: TGTGCCAGCAGCGTAGATCGGGGGTCCGCCTATGGCTACACCTTC. Translated, it gives CASSVDRGSAYGYTF.